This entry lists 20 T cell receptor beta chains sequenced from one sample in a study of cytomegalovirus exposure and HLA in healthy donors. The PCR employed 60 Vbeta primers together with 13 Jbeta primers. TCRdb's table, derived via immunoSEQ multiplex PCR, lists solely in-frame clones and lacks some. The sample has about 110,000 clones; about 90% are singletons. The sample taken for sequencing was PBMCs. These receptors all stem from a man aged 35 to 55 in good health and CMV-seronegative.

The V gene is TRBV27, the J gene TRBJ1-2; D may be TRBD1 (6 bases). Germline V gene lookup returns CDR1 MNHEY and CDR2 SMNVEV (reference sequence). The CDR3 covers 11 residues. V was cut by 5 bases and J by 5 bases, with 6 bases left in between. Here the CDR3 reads CASSTGYGYTF. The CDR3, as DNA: TGTGCCAGCAGTACAGGGTATGGCTACACCTTC.

The CDR3 loop is CASSLIRRQGASDTQYF. CDR3 nucleotides: TGCGCCAGCAGCTTGATCCGTCGGCAGGGGGCCTCAGATACGCAGTATTTT. This chain joins TRBV5-1 and TRBJ2-3, with 8 bases aligning to TRBD1. Germline trimming cut 1 base from V and 4 bases from J; bases unmatched to any gene: 11. CDR3 length equals 17 residues. Germline V gene sequence: CDR1 SGHRS, CDR2 YFSETQ.

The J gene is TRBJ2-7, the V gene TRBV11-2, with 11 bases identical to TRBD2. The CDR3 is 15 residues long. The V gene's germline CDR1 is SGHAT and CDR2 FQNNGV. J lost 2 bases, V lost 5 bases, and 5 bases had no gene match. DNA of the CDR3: TGTGCCAGCAGCCCTACTAGCGGGGGCACCTACGAGCAGTACTTC. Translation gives CASSPTSGGTYEQYF.

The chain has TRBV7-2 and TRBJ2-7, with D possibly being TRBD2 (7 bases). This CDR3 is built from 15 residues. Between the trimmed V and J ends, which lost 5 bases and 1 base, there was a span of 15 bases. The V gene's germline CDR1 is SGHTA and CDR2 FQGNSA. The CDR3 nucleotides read TGTGCCAGCAGCCCGGGGGGCTCGATTTCCTACGAGCAGTACTTC. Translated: CASSPGGSISYEQYF.

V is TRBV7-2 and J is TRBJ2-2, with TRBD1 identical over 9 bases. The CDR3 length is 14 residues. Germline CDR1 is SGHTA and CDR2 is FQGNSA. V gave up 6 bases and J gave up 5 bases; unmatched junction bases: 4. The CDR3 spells CASRQGAETGELFF. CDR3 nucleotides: TGTGCCAGCAGACAGGGGGCGGAGACCGGGGAGCTGTTTTTT.

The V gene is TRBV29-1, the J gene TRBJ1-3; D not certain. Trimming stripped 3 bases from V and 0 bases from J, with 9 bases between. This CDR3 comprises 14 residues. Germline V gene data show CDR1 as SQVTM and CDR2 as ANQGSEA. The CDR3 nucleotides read TGCAGCGTTGAGGGCCTATACTCTGGAAACACCATATATTTT. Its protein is CSVEGLYSGNTIYF.

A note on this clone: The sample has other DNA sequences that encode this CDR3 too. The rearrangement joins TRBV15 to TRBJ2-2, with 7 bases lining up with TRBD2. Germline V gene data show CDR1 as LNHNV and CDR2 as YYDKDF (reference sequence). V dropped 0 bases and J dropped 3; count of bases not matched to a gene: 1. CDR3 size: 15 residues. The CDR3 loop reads CATSREGGDTGELFF. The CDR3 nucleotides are TGTGCCACCAGCAGAGAGGGGGGGGACACCGGGGAGCTGTTTTTT.

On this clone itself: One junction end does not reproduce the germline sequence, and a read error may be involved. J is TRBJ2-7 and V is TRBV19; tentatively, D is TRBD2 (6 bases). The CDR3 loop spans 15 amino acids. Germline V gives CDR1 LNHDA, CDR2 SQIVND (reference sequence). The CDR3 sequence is CASSIDGAASQTRNF. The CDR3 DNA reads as TGTGCCAGTAGTATAGATGGGGCAGCCTCGCAGACTAGGAACTTC.

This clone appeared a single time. CDR3 region: CASSLSRGPRTEAFF. For the CDR3, the DNA is TGTGCCAGCAGTTTAAGCAGGGGCCCGCGGACTGAAGCTTTCTTT. This chain links TRBV28 with TRBJ1-1, with a weak D call TRBD1 (6 bases). V was shortened by 2 bases and J by 5 bases, with 15 bases between the two germline ends. This CDR3 is built from 15 residues. CDR1 and CDR2 (germline): MDHEN, SYDVKM.

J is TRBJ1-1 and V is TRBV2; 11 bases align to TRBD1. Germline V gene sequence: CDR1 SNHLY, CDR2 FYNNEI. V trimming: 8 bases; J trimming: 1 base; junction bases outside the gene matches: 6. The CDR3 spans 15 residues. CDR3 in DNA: TGTGCCAGCGCCCGGACAGGGGGCACGAACACTGAAGCTTTCTTT. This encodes CASARTGGTNTEAFF. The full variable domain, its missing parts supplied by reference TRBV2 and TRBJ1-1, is EPEVTQTPSHQVTQMGQEVILRCVPISNHLYFYWYRQILGQKVEFLVSFYNNEISEKSEIFDDQFSVERPDGSNFTLKIRSTKLEDSAMYFCASARTGGTNTEAFFGQGTRLTVV.

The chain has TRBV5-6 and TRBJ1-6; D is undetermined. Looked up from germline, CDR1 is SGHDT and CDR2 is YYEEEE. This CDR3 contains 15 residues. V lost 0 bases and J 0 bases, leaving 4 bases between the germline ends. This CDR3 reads CASSLASSYNSPLHF. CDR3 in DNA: TGTGCCAGCAGCTTGGCGTCCTCCTATAATTCACCCCTCCACTTT.

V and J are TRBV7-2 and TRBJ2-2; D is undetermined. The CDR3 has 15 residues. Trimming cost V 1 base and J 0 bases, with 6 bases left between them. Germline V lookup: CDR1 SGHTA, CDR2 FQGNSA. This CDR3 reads CASSLGAANTGELFF. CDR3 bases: TGTGCCAGCAGCTTAGGCGCTGCGAACACCGGGGAGCTGTTTTTT.

The CDR3 loop reads CASSPGTANSPLHF. CDR3 nucleotides: TGTGCCAGCAGTCCCGGGACAGCTAATTCACCCCTCCACTTT. The chain uses TRBV6-5 and TRBJ1-6; 7 bases align to TRBD1. The CDR3 is made up of 14 amino acids. Germline CDR1 and CDR2: MNHEY and SVGAGI. Trimming took 5 bases from V and 6 from J; bases not matched to a gene: 4.

CDR3 protein: CASSEPYRGDTQYF. Here the CDR3 DNA reads TGTGCCAGCAGTGAACCTTACAGGGGAGATACGCAGTATTTT. The chain uses TRBV25-1 and TRBJ2-3; TRBD1 matches at 7 bases. The germline V gene has CDR1 MGHDK and CDR2 SYGVNS. The CDR3 totals 14 residues. With V trimmed by 2 bases and J by 5 bases, 4 bases remained unmatched.

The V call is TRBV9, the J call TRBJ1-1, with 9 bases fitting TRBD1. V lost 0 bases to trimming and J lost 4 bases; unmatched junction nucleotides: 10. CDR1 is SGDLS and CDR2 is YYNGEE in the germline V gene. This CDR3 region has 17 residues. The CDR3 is CASSVGGQGTVGTEAFF. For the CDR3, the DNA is TGTGCCAGCAGCGTAGGGGGACAGGGTACTGTGGGCACTGAAGCTTTCTTT. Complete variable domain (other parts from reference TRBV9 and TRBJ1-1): DSGVTQTPKHLITATGQRVTLRCSPRSGDLSVYWYQQSLDQGLQFLIQYYNGEERAKGNILERFSAQQFPDLHSELNLSSLELGDSALYFCASSVGGQGTVGTEAFFGQGTRLTVV.

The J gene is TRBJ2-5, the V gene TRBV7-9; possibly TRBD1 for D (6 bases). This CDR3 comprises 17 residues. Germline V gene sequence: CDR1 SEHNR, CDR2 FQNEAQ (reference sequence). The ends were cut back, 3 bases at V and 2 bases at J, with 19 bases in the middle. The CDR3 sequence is CASSLLVAAGAQETQYF. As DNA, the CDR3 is TGTGCCAGCAGCTTGCTTGTCGCGGCAGGGGCTCAAGAGACCCAGTACTTC.

The CDR3 bases are TGTGCCAGCAGTCTTATCAGCGGGGGGTTCACAGATACGCAGTATTTT. Amino acid sequence: CASSLISGGFTDTQYF. The J gene is TRBJ2-3, the V gene TRBV2; 9 bases agree with TRBD2. From germline, CDR1 is SNHLY and CDR2 FYNNEI. The length of the CDR3 is 16 residues. Trimming removed 5 bases from V and 2 bases from J; junction bases left unmatched: 8.

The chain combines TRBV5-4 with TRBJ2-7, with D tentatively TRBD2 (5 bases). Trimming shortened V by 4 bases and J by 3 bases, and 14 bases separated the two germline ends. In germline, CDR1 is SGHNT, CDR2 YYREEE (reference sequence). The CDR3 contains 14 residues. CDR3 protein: CASSPGLSVYEQYF. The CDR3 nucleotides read TGTGCCAGCAGCCCCGGACTGTCCGTCTACGAGCAGTACTTC. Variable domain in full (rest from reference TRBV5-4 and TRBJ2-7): ETGVTQSPTHLIKTRGQQVTLRCSSQSGHNTVSWYQQALGQGPQFIFQYYREEENGRGNFPPRFSGLQFPNYSSELNVNALELDDSALYLCASSPGLSVYEQYFGPGTRLTVT.

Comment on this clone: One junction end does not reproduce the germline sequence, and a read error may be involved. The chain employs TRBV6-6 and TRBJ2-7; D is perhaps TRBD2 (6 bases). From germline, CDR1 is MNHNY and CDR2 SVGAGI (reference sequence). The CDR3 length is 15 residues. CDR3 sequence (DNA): TGTGCCATCAGTACGGGCTATGGAGGGTCCTACGAGCAGTACTTC. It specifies CAISTGYGGSYEQYF.

CDR3: CASSLSGNEQFF. DNA for the CDR3: TGCGCCAGCAGCTTGTCGGGTAATGAGCAGTTCTTC. The chain carries TRBV5-1 and TRBJ2-1; D gene unclear. The V end lost 1 base, the J end lost 7 bases, and 6 bases lay between the germline ends. Germline V gene data show CDR1 as SGHRS and CDR2 as YFSETQ. The CDR3 consists of 12 residues. Full variable domain (outside the CDR3, taken from reference TRBV5-1 and TRBJ2-1): KAGVTQTPRYLIKTRGQQVTLSCSPISGHRSVSWYQQTPGQGLQFLFEYFSETQRNKGNFPGRFSGRQFSNSRSEMNVSTLELGDSALYLCASSLSGNEQFFGPGTRLTVL.